This T cell receptor (beta chain) was observed in a study of blood T cell repertoires in COVID-19. Using immunoSEQ multiplex PCR, the repertoire was profiled, and TCRdb retains in-frame clones only, with some absent. This sample has about 64,000 clones, with around 90% found just once. This clone was detected once. This TCR was sampled from a woman in her 40s who had recovered from COVID-19. The sample consisted of PBMCs or T cells enriched from blood (not recorded which).

The CDR3, as DNA: TGTGCCAGCACCGTCGGGGGACAGGTTTCGAACACCGGGGAGCTGTTTTTT. Protein: CASTVGGQVSNTGELFF. The rearrangement joins TRBV9 to TRBJ2-2, with 8 nucleotides matching TRBD1. The CDR3 extends over 17 amino acids. V gave up 6 bases and J gave up 0 bases; unmatched junction bases: 10. Germline loops: CDR1 SGDLS, CDR2 YYNGEE.